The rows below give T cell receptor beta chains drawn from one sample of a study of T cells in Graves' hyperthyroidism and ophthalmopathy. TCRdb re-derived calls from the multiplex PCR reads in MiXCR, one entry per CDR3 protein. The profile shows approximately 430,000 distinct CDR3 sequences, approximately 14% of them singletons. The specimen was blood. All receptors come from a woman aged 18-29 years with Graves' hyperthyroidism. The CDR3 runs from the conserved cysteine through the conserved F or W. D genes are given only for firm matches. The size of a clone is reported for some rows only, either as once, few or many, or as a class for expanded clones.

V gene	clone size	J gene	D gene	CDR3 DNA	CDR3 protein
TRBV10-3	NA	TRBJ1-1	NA	TGTGCCATCAGTGAGTCGACAGTCGGCACTGAAGCTTTCTTT	CAISESTVGTEAFF
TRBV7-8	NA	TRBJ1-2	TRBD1	TGTGCCAGCAGTCGGGACAGGGGGCGCCTCGGCTACACCTTC	CASSRDRGRLGYTF
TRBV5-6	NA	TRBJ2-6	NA	TGTGCCAGCAGCTTGGCTGGGCTGACCACTGGGGCCAACGTCCTGACTTTC	CASSLAGLTTGANVLTF
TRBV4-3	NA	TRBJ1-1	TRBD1	TGCGCCAGCAGCCAAGCCTGGGACAGAATTATGAACACTGAAGCTTTCTTT	CASSQAWDRIMNTEAFF
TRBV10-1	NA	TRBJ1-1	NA	TGCGCCAGCAGTGCCCTTCCGGGACAGAACACTGAAGCTTTCTTT	CASSALPGQNTEAFF
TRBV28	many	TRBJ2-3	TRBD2	TGTGCCAGCAGACCAGCCGGGACTAGCAGTTCAGATACGCAGTATTTT	CASRPAGTSSSDTQYF
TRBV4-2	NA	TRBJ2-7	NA	TGTGCCAGCAGCCAAGATTGGACAGTCTACGAGCAGTACTTC	CASSQDWTVYEQYF
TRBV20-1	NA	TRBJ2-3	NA	TGCAGTGCTACCCCAAACACAGATACGCAGTATTTT	CSATPNTDTQYF
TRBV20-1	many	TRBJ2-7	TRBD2	TGCAGTCCTACGACCGCCCTAGCGGGGAATCCCTACGAGCAGTACTTC	CSPTTALAGNPYEQYF
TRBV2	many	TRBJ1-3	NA	TGTGCCAGCAGTGAAGGAGGTCCCTCTGGAAACACCATATATTTT	CASSEGGPSGNTIYF
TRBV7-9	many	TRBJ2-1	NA	TGTGCCAGCAGCTTAGTTGCTCAGGGGCACAATGAGCAGTTCTTC	CASSLVAQGHNEQFF
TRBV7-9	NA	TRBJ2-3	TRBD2	TGTGCCAGCAGCCTCCTAGCGGGGGGGCTTACAGATACGCAGTATTTT	CASSLLAGGLTDTQYF
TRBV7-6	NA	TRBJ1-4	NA	TGTGCCGGCAGCTCAGGGTATGAAAAACTGTTTTTT	CAGSSGYEKLFF
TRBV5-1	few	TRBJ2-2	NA	TGCGCCAGCAGCCCTTTGATAGAGCGCACCGGGGAGCTGTTTTTT	CASSPLIERTGELFF
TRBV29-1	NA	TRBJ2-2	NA	TGCAGCGTTACCTTCCGACAGACGAACACCGGGGAGCTGTTTTTT	CSVTFRQTNTGELFF
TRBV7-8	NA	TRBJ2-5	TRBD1	TGTGCCAGCAGCTTAGCGGGTGCAGGGGGCCTGGAGACCCAGTACTTC	CASSLAGAGGLETQYF
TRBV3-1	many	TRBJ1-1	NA	TGTGCCAGCAGCCTTTCTTCAGGGTTCACTGAAGCTTTCTTT	CASSLSSGFTEAFF
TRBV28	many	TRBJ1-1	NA	TGTGCCAGCAGTTCGGGGGGGATGGACACTGAAGCTTTCTTT	CASSSGGMDTEAFF
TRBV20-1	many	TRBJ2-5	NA	TGCAGTGCTAGTCTGTCGGGGGTAGAGACCCAGTACTTC	CSASLSGVETQYF
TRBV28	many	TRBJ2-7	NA	TGTGCCAGCAGTAGAGGACAGTATCTAAACGAGCAGTACTTC	CASSRGQYLNEQYF
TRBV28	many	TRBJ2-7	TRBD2	TGTGCCAGCTCCCCCAGCGGGGACCTCTACGAGCAGTACTTC	CASSPSGDLYEQYF
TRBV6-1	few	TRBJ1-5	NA	TGTGCCAGCAGCCTCCTTCAGGGGTCTCAGCCCCAGCATTTT	CASSLLQGSQPQHF
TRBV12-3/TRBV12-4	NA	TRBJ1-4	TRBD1	TGTGCCAGCAGTTCTGGACAGGAGAGGCTTAATGAAAAACTGTTTTTT	CASSSGQERLNEKLFF
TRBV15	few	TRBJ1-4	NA	TGTGCCACCAGCTTCACGGACGCAACTAATGAAAAACTGTTTTTT	CATSFTDATNEKLFF
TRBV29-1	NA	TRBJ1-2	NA	TGCAGCGTTGAGGACGGAAACTATGGCTACACCTTC	CSVEDGNYGYTF
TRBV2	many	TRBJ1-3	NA	TGTGCCAGCAGTGGGGAACTCGCTGGAAACACCATATATTTT	CASSGELAGNTIYF
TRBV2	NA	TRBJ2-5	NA	TGTGCCAGCAGTACGGGGTTGGGGGAGACCCAGTACTTC	CASSTGLGETQYF
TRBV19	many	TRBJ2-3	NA	TGTGCCAGTAGTATTGGCGGATATAGCACAGATACGCAGTATTTT	CASSIGGYSTDTQYF
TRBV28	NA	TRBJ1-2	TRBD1	TGTGCCAGCACCCCGACAGGGTCCTATGGCTACACCTTC	CASTPTGSYGYTF
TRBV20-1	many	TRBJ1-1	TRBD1	TGCAGTGCTGACGGACAGGGAGGGTACTGGAACACTGAAGCTTTCTTT	CSADGQGGYWNTEAFF
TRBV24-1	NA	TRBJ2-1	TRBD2	TGTGCCACCAGTGGTTCAAGCGGGAGAGCCTCCTACAATGAGCAGTTCTTC	CATSGSSGRASYNEQFF
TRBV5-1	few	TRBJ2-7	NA	TGCGCCAGCAGCCCCCAGGGAGGTCCGGTCTCCTACGAGCAGTACTTC	CASSPQGGPVSYEQYF
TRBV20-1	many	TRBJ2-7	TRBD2	TGCAGTGCCCGCGGGACTAGCGGGAGGTCCTACGAGCAGTACTTC	CSARGTSGRSYEQYF
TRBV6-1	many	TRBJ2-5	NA	TGTGCCAGCAGTTCTCCCTCCCTCGACTTGGTGCCACGGGGAAAAGAGACCCAGTACTTC	CASSSPSLDLVPRGKETQYF
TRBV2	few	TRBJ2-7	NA	TGTGCCAGCAGGGCGGAAGGGCGTGAGCAGTACTTC	CASRAEGREQYF
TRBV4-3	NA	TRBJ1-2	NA	TGCGCCAGCAGCCAGGGGGGAGCAAACTATGGCTACACCTTC	CASSQGGANYGYTF
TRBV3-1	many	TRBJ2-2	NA	TGTGCCAGCAGCCAAGGTTTAATAGGGCCCGGGGAGCTGTTTTTT	CASSQGLIGPGELFF
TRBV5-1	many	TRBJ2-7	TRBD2	TGCGCCAGCAGCTTAGCGACTAGCGGGGGGGCCTCGTCCTACGAGCAGTACTTC	CASSLATSGGASSYEQYF